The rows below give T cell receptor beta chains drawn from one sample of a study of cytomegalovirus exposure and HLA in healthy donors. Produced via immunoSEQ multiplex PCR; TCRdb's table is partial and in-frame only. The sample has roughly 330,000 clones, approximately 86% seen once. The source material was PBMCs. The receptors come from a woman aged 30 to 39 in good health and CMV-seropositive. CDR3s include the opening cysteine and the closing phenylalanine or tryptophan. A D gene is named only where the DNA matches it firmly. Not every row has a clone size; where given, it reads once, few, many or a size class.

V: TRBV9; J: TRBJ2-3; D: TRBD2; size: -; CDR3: CASSAGLAGGSDTQYF; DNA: TGTGCCAGCAGCGCTGGACTAGCGGGGGGAAGTGATACGCAGTATTTT
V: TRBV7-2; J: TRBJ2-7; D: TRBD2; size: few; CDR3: CASSSGLASEQYF; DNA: TGTGCCAGCAGCTCGGGACTAGCCTCCGAGCAGTACTTC
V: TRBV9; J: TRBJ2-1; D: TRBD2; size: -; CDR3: CASSVLAGADEQFF; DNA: TGTGCCAGCAGCGTACTAGCGGGAGCCGATGAGCAGTTCTTC
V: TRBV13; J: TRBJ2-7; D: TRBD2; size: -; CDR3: CASSSPGSGRAGQYF; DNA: TGTGCCAGCAGCTCCCCAGGGAGCGGGAGGGCCGGGCAGTACTTC
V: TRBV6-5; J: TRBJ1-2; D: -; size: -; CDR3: CASSEIGYTF; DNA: TGTGCCAGCAGTGAAATTGGCTACACCTTC
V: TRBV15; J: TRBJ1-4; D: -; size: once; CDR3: CATSRGGLGYNEKLFF; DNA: TGTGCCACCAGCAGAGGGGGGTTGGGATATAATGAAAAACTGTTTTTT
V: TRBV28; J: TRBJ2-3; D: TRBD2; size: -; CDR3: CASSRTSGSMADTQYF; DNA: TGTGCCAGCAGCCGAACTAGCGGGAGTATGGCAGATACGCAGTATTTT
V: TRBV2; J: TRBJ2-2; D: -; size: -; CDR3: CASRTGPTGELFF; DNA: TGTGCCAGCAGAACAGGACCCACCGGGGAGCTGTTTTTT
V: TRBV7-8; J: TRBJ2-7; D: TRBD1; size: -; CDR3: CASSPGTGSYEQYF; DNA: TGTGCCAGCAGCCCCGGGACAGGGTCCTACGAGCAGTACTTC
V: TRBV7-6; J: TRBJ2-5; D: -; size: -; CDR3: CASSVRVQETQYF; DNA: TGTGCCAGCAGCGTCCGGGTCCAAGAGACCCAGTACTTC
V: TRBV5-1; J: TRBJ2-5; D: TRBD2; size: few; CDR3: CASRERTSGLQETQYF; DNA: TGCGCCAGCAGGGAACGGACTAGCGGGTTACAAGAGACCCAGTACTTC
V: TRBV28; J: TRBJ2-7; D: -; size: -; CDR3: CASSFYRGYEQYF; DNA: TGTGCCAGCAGTTTTTACCGAGGGTACGAGCAGTACTTC
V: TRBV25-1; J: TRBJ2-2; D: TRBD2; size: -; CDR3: CASSEVAGEHTGELFF; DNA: TGTGCCAGCAGTGAAGTAGCGGGAGAGCACACCGGGGAGCTGTTTTTT
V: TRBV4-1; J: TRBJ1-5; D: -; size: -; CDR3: CASSQDRVNQPQHF; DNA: TGCGCCAGCAGCCAAGACAGGGTTAATCAGCCCCAGCATTTT
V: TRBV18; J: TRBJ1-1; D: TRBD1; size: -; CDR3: CASSPPQGATEAFF; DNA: TGTGCCAGCTCACCACCGCAGGGGGCCACTGAAGCTTTCTTT
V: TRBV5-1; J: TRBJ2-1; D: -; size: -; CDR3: CASSLVSVEEQFF; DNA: TGCGCCAGCAGCTTGGTCTCTGTGGAGGAGCAGTTCTTC
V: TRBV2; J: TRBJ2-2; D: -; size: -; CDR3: CASMNRQNTGELFF; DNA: TGTGCCAGCATGAACAGGCAGAACACCGGGGAGCTGTTTTTT
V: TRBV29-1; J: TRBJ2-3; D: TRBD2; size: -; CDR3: CSVGVLAQSLTDTQYF; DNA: TGCAGCGTTGGGGTACTAGCGCAATCGCTCACAGATACGCAGTATTTT
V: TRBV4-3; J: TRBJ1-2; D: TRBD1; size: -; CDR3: CASSQTTGKLYGYTF; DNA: TGCGCCAGCAGCCAGACGACAGGGAAATTGTATGGCTACACCTTC
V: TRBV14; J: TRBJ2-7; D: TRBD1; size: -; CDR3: CASSQARTGGYEQYF; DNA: TGTGCCAGCAGCCAAGCGCGGACAGGGGGGTACGAGCAGTACTTC
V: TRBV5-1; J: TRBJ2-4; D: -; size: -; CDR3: CASSLGLAKNIQYF; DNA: TGCGCCAGCAGCTTGGGACTGGCTAAAAACATTCAGTACTTC
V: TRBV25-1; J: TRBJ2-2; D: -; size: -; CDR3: CASSSPLRAHGELFF; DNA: TGTGCCAGCAGCTCCCCCCTACGGGCTCACGGGGAGCTGTTTTTT
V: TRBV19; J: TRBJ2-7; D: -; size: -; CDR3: CASSPKGETHEQYF; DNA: TGTGCCAGTAGTCCCAAGGGGGAGACCCACGAGCAGTACTTC
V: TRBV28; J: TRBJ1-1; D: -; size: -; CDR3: CASSLPGGGTEAFF; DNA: TGTGCCAGCAGTTTACCGGGGGGGGGCACTGAAGCTTTCTTT
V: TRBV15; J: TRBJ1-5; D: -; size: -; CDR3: CATSRGEGRSNQPQHF; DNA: TGTGCCACCAGCAGGGGGGAGGGAAGGAGCAATCAGCCCCAGCATTTT
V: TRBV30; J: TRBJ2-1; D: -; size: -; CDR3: CATSGASSYNEQFF; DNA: TGTGCGACGTCGGGGGCCAGCTCCTACAATGAGCAGTTCTTC
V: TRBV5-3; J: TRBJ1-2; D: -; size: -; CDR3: CARSPPPHYGYTF; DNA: TGTGCCAGAAGCCCCCCCCCGCACTATGGCTACACCTTC
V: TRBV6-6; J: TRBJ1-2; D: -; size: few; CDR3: CATLVTTEDYGYTF; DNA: TGTGCCACCCTAGTGACGACAGAGGACTATGGCTACACCTTC
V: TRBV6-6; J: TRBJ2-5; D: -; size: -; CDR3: CASSYGPPETQYF; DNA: TGTGCCAGCAGTTACGGCCCCCCTGAGACCCAGTACTTC
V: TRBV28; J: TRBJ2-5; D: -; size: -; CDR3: CASSSGTLQETQYF; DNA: TGTGCCAGCAGTTCCGGGACTCTTCAAGAGACCCAGTACTTC
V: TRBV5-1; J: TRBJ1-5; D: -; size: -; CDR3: CASSSGAYNQPQHF; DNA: TGCGCCAGCAGCTCCGGGGCCTACAATCAGCCCCAGCATTTT
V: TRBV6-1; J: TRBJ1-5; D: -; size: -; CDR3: CASREGKSNQPQHF; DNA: TGTGCCAGCAGGGAGGGAAAAAGCAATCAGCCCCAGCATTTT
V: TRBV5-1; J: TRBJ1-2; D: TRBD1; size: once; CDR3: CASSLGGQGAYGYTF; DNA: TGCGCCAGCAGCCTGGGGGGACAGGGGGCCTATGGCTACACCTTC
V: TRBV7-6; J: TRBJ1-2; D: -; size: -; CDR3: CASSLAGGGNYGYTF; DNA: TGTGCCAGCAGCTTAGCGGGAGGGGGGAACTATGGCTACACCTTC
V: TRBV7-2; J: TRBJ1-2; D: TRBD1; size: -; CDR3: CASSSRQGARGYTF; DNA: TGTGCCAGCAGCTCCCGACAGGGCGCGAGGGGCTACACCTTC
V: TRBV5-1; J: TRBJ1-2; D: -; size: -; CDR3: CASSLEGANGYTF; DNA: TGCGCCAGCAGCTTGGAAGGGGCCAATGGCTACACCTTC
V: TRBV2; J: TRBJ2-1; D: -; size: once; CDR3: CASTLKSEQFF; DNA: TGTGCCAGCACCTTGAAGAGTGAGCAGTTCTTC
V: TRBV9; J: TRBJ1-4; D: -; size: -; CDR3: CASSVGGQSNEKLFF; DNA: TGTGCCAGCAGCGTGGGTGGACAGAGTAATGAAAAACTGTTTTTT
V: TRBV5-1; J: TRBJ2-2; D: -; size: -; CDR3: CATDTARFANTGELFF; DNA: TGCGCCACCGATACAGCGAGGTTTGCGAACACCGGGGAGCTGTTTTTT
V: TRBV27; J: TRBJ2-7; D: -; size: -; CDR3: CASSDRPYEQYF; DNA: TGTGCCAGCAGCGACCGTCCCTACGAGCAGTACTTC
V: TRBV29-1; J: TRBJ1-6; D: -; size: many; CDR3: CSVGTGPNSPLHF; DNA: TGCAGCGTTGGTACAGGACCCAATTCACCCCTCCACTTT
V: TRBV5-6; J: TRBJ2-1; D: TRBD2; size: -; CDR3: CASSLYSGGAQFF; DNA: TGTGCCAGCAGCTTGTATAGCGGGGGGGCCCAGTTCTTC
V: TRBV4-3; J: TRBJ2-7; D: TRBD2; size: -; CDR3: CASSQTRLAASYEQYF; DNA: TGCGCCAGCAGCCAAACAAGGCTAGCGGCTTCCTACGAGCAGTACTTC
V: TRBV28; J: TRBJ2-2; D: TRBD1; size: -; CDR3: CASPPARTGLNTGELFF; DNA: TGTGCCAGCCCTCCGGCCAGGACAGGACTGAACACCGGGGAGCTGTTTTTT
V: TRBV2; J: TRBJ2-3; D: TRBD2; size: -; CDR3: CASSPLAGGTDTQYF; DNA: TGTGCCAGCAGTCCACTAGCGGGGGGCACAGATACGCAGTATTTT
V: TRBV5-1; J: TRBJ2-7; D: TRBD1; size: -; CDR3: CASTPDRGQRAYEQYF; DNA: TGCGCCAGCACCCCGGACAGGGGGCAAAGGGCCTACGAGCAGTACTTC
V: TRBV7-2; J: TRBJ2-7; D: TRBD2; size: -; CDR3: CASSFQLAGAGEQYF; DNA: TGTGCCAGCAGCTTCCAACTAGCGGGAGCGGGGGAGCAGTACTTC
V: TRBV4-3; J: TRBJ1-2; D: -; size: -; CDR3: CASSPKSGGEGYGYTF; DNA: TGCGCCAGCAGCCCAAAGTCGGGGGGCGAGGGGTACGGCTACACCTTC
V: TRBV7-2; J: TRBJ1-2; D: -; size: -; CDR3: CASSFPDTYGYTF; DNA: TGTGCCAGCAGCTTTCCCGACACCTATGGCTACACCTTC
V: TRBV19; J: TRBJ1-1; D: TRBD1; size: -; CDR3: CASSDLLGQHGAEAFF; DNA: TGTGCCAGTAGCGACTTACTGGGACAGCACGGCGCTGAAGCTTTCTTT
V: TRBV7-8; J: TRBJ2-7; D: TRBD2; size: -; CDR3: CASSLALGLASYEQYF; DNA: TGTGCCAGCAGCTTAGCTTTGGGACTAGCATCCTACGAGCAGTACTTC
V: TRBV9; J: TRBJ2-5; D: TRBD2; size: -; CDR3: CASSVVVAGQETQYF; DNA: TGTGCCAGCAGCGTAGTAGTAGCGGGGCAAGAGACCCAGTACTTC